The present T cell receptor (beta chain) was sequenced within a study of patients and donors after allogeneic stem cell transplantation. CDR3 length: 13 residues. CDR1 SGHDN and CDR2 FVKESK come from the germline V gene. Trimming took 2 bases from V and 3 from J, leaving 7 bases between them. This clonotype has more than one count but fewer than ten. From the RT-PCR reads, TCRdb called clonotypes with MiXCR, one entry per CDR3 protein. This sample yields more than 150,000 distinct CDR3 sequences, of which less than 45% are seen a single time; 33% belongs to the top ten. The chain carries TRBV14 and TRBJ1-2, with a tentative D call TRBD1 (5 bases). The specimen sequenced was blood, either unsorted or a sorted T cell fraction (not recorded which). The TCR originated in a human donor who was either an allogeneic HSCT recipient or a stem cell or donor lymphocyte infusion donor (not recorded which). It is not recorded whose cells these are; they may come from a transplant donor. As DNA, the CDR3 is TGTGCCAGCAGCCAACTACAGGACTATGGCTACACCTTC. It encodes CASSQLQDYGYTF. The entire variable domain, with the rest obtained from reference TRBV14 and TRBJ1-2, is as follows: EAGVTQFPSHSVIEKGQTVTLRCDPISGHDNLYWYRRVMGKEIKFLLHFVKESKQDESGMPNNRFLAERTGGTYSTLKVQPAELEDSGVYFCASSQLQDYGYTFGSGTRLTVV.